This TCR beta chain was identified in a study of B cell selection in AIRE deficiency. Overall study results and limits: Shorter CDR3s marked shared Treg sequences, biased toward few non-templated insertions.

Sorting defined conventional CD4 T cells as CD4+CD127+. Regarding this clone: Its cognate antigen is unknown.

The data were produced by immunoSEQ multiplex PCR, yet TCRdb's version contains in-frame clones alone and is incomplete. The repertoire includes around 23,000 clones, roughly 95% of them detected once, and 0.24% sits in the top ten. Germline V gives CDR1 MNHEY, CDR2 SMNVEV (reference sequence). Trimming stripped 5 bases from V and 4 bases from J, with 14 bases between. The CDR3 runs 14 residues. This chain uses TRBV27 with TRBJ1-2, with D uncertain. The source is a human donor in good health. The sequencing sample was made of CD4+CD127+ conventional T cells sorted from PBMCs. CDR3 sequence reads: CASSPPGTAYGYTF. The CDR3 DNA reads as TGTGCCAGCAGTCCCCCGGGCACCGCCTATGGCTACACCTTC.